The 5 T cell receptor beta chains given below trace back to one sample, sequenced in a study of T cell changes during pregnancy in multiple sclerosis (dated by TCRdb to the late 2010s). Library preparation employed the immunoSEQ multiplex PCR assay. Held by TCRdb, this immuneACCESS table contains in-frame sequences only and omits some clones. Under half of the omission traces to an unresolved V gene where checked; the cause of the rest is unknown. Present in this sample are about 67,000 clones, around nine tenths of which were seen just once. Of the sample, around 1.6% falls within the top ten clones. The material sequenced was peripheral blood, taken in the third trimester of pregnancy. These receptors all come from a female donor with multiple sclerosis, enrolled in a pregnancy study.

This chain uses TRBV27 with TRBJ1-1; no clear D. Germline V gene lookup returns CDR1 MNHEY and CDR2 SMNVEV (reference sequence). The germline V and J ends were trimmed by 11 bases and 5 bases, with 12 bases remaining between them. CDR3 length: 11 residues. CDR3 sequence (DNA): TGTGCCTCCTTCGGGTGGACTGAAGCTTTCTTT. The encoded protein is CASFGWTEAFF.

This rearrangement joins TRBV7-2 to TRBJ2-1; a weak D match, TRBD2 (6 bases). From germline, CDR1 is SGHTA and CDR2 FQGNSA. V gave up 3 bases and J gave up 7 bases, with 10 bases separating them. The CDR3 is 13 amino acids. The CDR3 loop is CASSLPRENEQFF. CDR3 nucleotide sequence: TGTGCCAGCAGCTTGCCCCGGGAGAATGAGCAGTTCTTC.

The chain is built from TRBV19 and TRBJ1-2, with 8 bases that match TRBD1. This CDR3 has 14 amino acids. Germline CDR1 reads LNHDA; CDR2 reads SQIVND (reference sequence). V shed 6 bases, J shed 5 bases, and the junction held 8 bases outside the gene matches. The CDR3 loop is CASRSTGEGYGYTF. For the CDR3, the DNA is TGTGCCAGTAGGTCGACAGGGGAGGGGTATGGCTACACCTTC. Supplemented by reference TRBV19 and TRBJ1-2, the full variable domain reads DGGITQSPKYLFRKEGQNVTLSCEQNLNHDAMYWYRQDPGQGLRLIYYSQIVNDFQKGDIAEGYSVSREKKESFPLTVTSAQKNPTAFYLCASRSTGEGYGYTFGSGTRLTVV.

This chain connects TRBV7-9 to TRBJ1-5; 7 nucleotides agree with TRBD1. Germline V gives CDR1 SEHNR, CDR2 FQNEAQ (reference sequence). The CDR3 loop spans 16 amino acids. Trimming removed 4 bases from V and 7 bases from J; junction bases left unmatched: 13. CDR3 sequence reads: CASSSVDRVGQQPQHF. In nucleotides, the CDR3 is TGTGCCAGCAGCTCCGTCGACAGGGTCGGACAACAGCCCCAGCATTTT.

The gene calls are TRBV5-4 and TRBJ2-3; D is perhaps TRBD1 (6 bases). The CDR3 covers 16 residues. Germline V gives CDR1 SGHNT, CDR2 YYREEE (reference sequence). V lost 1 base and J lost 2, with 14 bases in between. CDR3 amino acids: CASSLPGTQSTDTQYF. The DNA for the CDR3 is TGTGCCAGCAGCTTGCCTGGGACACAATCCACAGATACGCAGTATTTT.